These 11 T cell receptor beta chains were sequenced from one sample in a study of CD8 T cells in Susac syndrome. Reverse transcription of roughly 0.45 to 1 ug RNA used random hexamers. One entry per CDR3 protein results from TCRdb running MiXCR on the immunoSEQ multiplex PCR reads. Seen here are hundreds of thousands of distinct CDR3 sequences, approximately 89% observed once, and the top ten hold under 0.15%. Material: CD8+ T cells from PBMCs. These receptors were obtained from a human donor with multiple sclerosis.

J is TRBJ2-1 and V is TRBV5-4; TRBD2 agrees at 7 bases. V was clipped by 10 bases and J by 2 bases; unmatched bases: 6. CDR1 is SGHNT, CDR2 YYREEE, per germline (reference sequence). CDR3 length: 13 amino acids. This CDR3 reads CACGAGAYNEQFF. DNA for the CDR3: TGTGCCTGCGGGGCGGGGGCCTACAATGAGCAGTTCTTC.

The rearrangement uses TRBV9 and TRBJ2-1; D gene uncertain. The germline CDR1 and CDR2 sequences are SGDLS and YYNGEE. This CDR3 is built from 15 residues. V was pared by 0 bases and J by 2 bases, with 9 bases between. The CDR3 DNA is TGTGCCAGCAGCGTAGACCATTCCCCCTACAATGAGCAGTTCTTC. Encoded protein: CASSVDHSPYNEQFF.

The chain links TRBV4-1 to TRBJ2-2, with unresolved D. V lost 2 bases and J lost 4, with 11 bases in between. Germline V CDR1 and CDR2: MGHRA, YSYEKL. CDR3 size: 15 residues. CDR3 DNA sequence: TGCGCCAGCAGCCAATATTCACAGATCACCGGGGAGCTGTTTTTT. This translates into CASSQYSQITGELFF.

J is TRBJ1-5 and V is TRBV19; D is ambiguous. The V end lost 4 bases, the J end lost 0 bases, and 13 bases lay between the germline ends. From germline, CDR1 is LNHDA and CDR2 SQIVND (reference sequence). The CDR3 is made up of 16 amino acids. The CDR3 protein is CASSTTRNPSNQPQHF. The CDR3 DNA reads TGTGCCAGTAGTACGACAAGAAATCCTAGCAATCAGCCCCAGCATTTT.

The rearrangement joins TRBV4-1 to TRBJ2-7; 9 bases fit TRBD1. V lost 0 bases, J lost 7 bases, and 7 bases stayed unmatched. Germline V gene data show CDR1 as MGHRA and CDR2 as YSYEKL. The CDR3 spans 15 residues. CDR3 amino acids: CASSQDRRTGEEQYF. The CDR3, as DNA: TGCGCCAGCAGCCAAGATAGGAGGACAGGGGAAGAGCAGTACTTC.

This rearrangement joins TRBV10-3 to TRBJ2-3, with D uncertain. The CDR3 runs to 13 residues. Germline V gene lookup returns CDR1 ENHRY and CDR2 SYGVKD. V was pared by 0 bases and J by 4 bases, with 5 bases between. The CDR3 region has the DNA TGTGCCATCAGTGAGTCGGCCGCAGATACGCAGTATTTT. This translates into CAISESAADTQYF.

The chain joins TRBV13 to TRBJ2-2; tentatively, D is TRBD2 (5 bases). This CDR3 region has 13 residues. CDR1 is PRHDT, CDR2 FYEKMQ, per germline (reference sequence). V dropped 5 bases and J dropped 3 bases, with 7 bases sitting between them. As DNA, the CDR3 is TGTGCCAGCAGCAAGGGAGACACCGGGGAGCTGTTTTTT. Its translation: CASSKGDTGELFF.

CDR3 in DNA: TGTGCCAGCTGTTATAAGAGGACGAACCAAGAGACCCAGTACTTC. Its translation is CASCYKRTNQETQYF. This chain links TRBV18 with TRBJ2-5; no reliable D call. Trimming took off 7 bases at V and 0 bases at J, with 15 bases between the two ends. Germline CDR1 is KGHSH and CDR2 is LQKENI. The CDR3 covers 15 residues.

The chain recombines TRBV4-1 with TRBJ1-4; 11 nucleotides match TRBD1. With 0 bases clipped from V and 4 bases from J, the junction kept 7 bases outside the gene matches. The V gene's germline CDR1 is MGHRA and CDR2 YSYEKL. There are 18 residues in the CDR3. The CDR3 loop is CASSQEDRGPSYNEKLFF. DNA of the CDR3: TGCGCCAGCAGCCAAGAGGACAGGGGGCCCTCATATAATGAAAAACTGTTTTTT.

The rearrangement links TRBV27 to TRBJ2-7; D is undetermined. The CDR3 is 14 residues long. Per germline, CDR1 MNHEY and CDR2 SMNVEV (reference sequence). Trimming removed 5 bases at V and 3 bases at J, with 14 bases between. CDR3 amino acids: CASSPLLGSYEQYF. CDR3 sequence (DNA): TGTGCCAGCAGTCCCCTGCTGGGAAGCTACGAGCAGTACTTC.

This clonotype was recorded only once. The V and J genes are TRBV29-1 and TRBJ2-1, with a possible D match to TRBD1 (5 bases). CDR1 SQVTM and CDR2 ANQGSEA come from the germline V gene. Trimming stripped 5 bases from V and 8 bases from J, with 19 bases between. This CDR3 comprises 14 residues. This CDR3 reads CSVTTANQWYEQFF. For the CDR3, the DNA is TGCAGCGTTACGACAGCTAATCAATGGTATGAGCAGTTCTTC.